This TCR beta chain was documented in a study of blood T cell repertoires in COVID-19. Only in-frame clones appear in the TCRdb table, and some are missing; sequencing was by immunoSEQ multiplex PCR. Of about 250,000 clones in the sample, over 80% are singletons; the top ten hold 1.5% to 2%. This clone was detected once. CDR1 is SGHDT and CDR2 is YYEEEE in the germline V gene. V shed 2 bases and J 2 bases; nucleotides not matched to a gene: 3. The CDR3 is 15 residues long. The TCR originated in a woman under 30 who had recovered from COVID-19. The gene calls are TRBV5-6 and TRBJ2-7; TRBD2 matches at 11 bases. Sequencing used PBMCs or T cells enriched from blood (not recorded which). Written as DNA, the CDR3 is TGTGCCAGCAGCTTTCTAGCGGGGGGAACCTACGAGCAGTACTTC. Translation: CASSFLAGGTYEQYF.